This TCR beta chain was recovered during a study of shared clonotypes between healthy human individuals. The run depth of the assay was deep. This table comes from immunoSEQ multiplex PCR, and its TCRdb copy is limited to in-frame clones, with some not included. Of more than 550,000 clones in the sample, 92% are singletons; the top ten hold more than 20%. The CDR3 extends over 16 amino acids. With V trimmed by 4 bases and J by 3 bases, 6 bases remained unmatched. CDR1 and CDR2 from the germline V gene are SEHNR and FQNEAQ (reference sequence). CD45RO negativity and positive selection for CCR7 defined naive CD8 cells, a population that excluded terminally differentiated effector memory CD45RA+ cells.

The chain is built from TRBV7-9 and TRBJ2-6, with 7 bases fitting TRBD1. The receptor comes from a man aged 25 to 45 in good health. The material sequenced was naive CD8+ T cells sorted from blood. CDR3 bases: TGTGCCAGCAGCTCATCGACAGGGATTGGGGCCAACGTCCTGACTTTC. Encoded protein: CASSSSTGIGANVLTF.